The T cell receptor (beta chain) under discussion was sequenced for a study of T cells expressing NK-cell markers. Study overall: Sorted CD3+CD56+NKG2C+, CD3+CD56+NKG2C- and CD3+CD56-NKG2C+ T-cell subsets were beta-chain profiled. Seven HCMV-seropositive donors and one seronegative donor made up the eight sequenced donors.

With the 5' RACE reads reprocessed, TCRdb shows one record per CDR3 protein and no DNA. The sample has roughly 390,000 distinct CDR3 sequences; the top ten hold roughly 5.2%. The receptor was isolated from a man aged 18-69 years in good health. Input material: blood T cells: a sorted CD56 or NKG2C T cell subset, CD4+ or CD8+ T cells, or bulk PBMC T cells (not recorded which).

The CDR3 here is CASSQEISGLTFATNEKLFF. The V call is TRBV3-1, the J call TRBJ1-4; checking the TCRdb D call of TRBD1 is not possible without DNA. The germline gives CDR1 LGHDT, CDR2 YNNKEL (reference sequence). The CDR3 consists of 20 residues.